This TCR beta chain was identified in a study of OX40 agonist ivuxolimab in advanced cancers. This clone occurred a few times. V lost 0 bases and J 3 bases, leaving 14 bases between the germline ends. This CDR3 has 16 residues. Clones were read by immunoSEQ multiplex PCR, and TCRdb kept only the in-frame ones, dropping some. The data hold 45,000 to 60,000 clones, with 88% observed a single time. This material consisted of CD4+ or CD8+ T cells sorted from blood, taken in a trial of the OX40 agonist ivuxolimab. The rearrangement joins TRBV23-1 to TRBJ2-5, with D maybe TRBD2 (5 bases). TRBV23-1 is an ORF, with its function uncertain. The clonotype originates from an adult with an advanced solid tumor such as melanoma, head and neck, liver or kidney cancer. CDR3 residues: CASSQSELELEETQYF. CDR3 bases: TGCGCCAGCAGTCAATCGGAACTAGAGCTCGAAGAGACCCAGTACTTC.